This T cell receptor (beta chain) originates from a study of T cells in localized non-small cell lung cancer. A note on this clone: Its antigen is not identified.

TCRdb's copy holds only in-frame clones and misses some; the assay was immunoSEQ multiplex PCR. Seen here are under 650 clones, 30% to 45% observed once, and the top ten hold around 10%. Study results and limitations: Sequence data derive from only one tumor region, so heterogeneity remains possible. Uninvolved adjacent lung, not tumor, had the highest T cell clonality.

The CDR3 loop spans 15 amino acids. Per the germline V gene, CDR1 is KGHSH and CDR2 is LQKENI. V shed 3 bases and J shed 4 bases, with 15 bases lying between them. The authors took atypia-free adjacent lung at least 2 cm from the tumor margin. This sequence was found in a man between 35 and 75 years old with stage I lung adenocarcinoma. The V and J genes are TRBV18 and TRBJ1-2, with D hard to call. The sequenced sample was normal lung tissue next to the tumor, obtained before any cancer treatment. DNA for the CDR3: TGTGCCAGCTCACCCCTTGGAGCTGAGGGCTATGGCTACACCTTC. The encoded protein is CASSPLGAEGYGYTF.